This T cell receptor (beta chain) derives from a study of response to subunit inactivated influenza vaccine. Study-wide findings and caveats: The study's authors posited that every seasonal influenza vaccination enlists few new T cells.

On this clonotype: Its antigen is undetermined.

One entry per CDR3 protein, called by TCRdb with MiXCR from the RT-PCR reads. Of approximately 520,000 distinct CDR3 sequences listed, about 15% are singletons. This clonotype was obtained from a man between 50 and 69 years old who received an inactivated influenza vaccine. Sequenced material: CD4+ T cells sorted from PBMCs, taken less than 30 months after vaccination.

The CDR3 sequence: CASSRDAGVQPQHF. The CDR3 DNA follows: TGTGCCAGCAGCCGAGATGCAGGGGTTCAGCCCCAGCATTTT. This rearrangement joins TRBV3-1 to TRBJ1-5, with TRBD1 as a possible D gene (6 bases). CDR3 length: 14 residues. V was pared by 4 bases and J by 6 bases, with 13 bases between. Germline lookup yields CDR1 LGHDT and CDR2 YNNKEL (reference sequence).